These T cell receptor beta chains were read from a single sample in a study of graft-versus-host responses after intestinal transplantation. Data came from immunoSEQ multiplex PCR; TCRdb stores just in-frame clones and leaves some out. The repertoire consists of about 8,200 clones, with around 30% occurring once and the leading ten covering around 5.8%. Sample: alloreactive CD4+ T cells from a mixed lymphocyte reaction culture, taken before intestinal transplant. These TCRs come from a human patient who received an intestinal transplant. The CDR3 runs from the conserved cysteine through the conserved F or W. A D gene is named only where the DNA matches it firmly. Clone size, where shown, is once, few, many, or a class for clones that have expanded.

>TRBJ1-5|once|NA|15|TRBV9
CASSPTTGVGQPQHF
TGTGCCAGCAGCCCCACGACGGGGGTAGGGCAGCCCCAGCATTTT
>TRBJ1-2|medium-sized|TRBD1|15|TRBV6-5
CASSRDRGPNYGYTF
TGTGCCAGCAGTCGTGACAGGGGACCGAACTATGGCTACACCTTC
>TRBJ2-7|few|NA|15|TRBV11-2
CASSLGAGAHYEQYF
TGTGCCAGCAGCTTAGGGGCAGGGGCCCATTACGAGCAGTACTTC
>TRBJ2-5|few|NA|13|TRBV27
CASSQQGQETQYF
TGTGCCAGCAGTCAACAGGGACAAGAGACCCAGTACTTC
>TRBJ1-4|few|NA|15|TRBV9
CASSVGWGEDEKLFF
TGTGCCAGCAGCGTAGGTTGGGGAGAGGATGAAAAACTGTTTTTT
>TRBJ2-7|NA|NA|12|TRBV5-8
CASGTRYHEQYF
TGTGCCAGCGGAACTAGATATCACGAGCAGTACTTC
>TRBJ1-2|NA|NA|16|TRBV15
CATTPDSPTRDYGYTF
TGTGCCACCACCCCGGACTCCCCTACACGGGACTATGGCTACACCTTC
>TRBJ2-3|medium-sized|TRBD2|16|TRBV5-1
CASSAIPSGGTDTQYF
TGCGCCAGCAGCGCCATTCCTAGCGGGGGCACAGATACGCAGTATTTT
>TRBJ2-4|NA|TRBD2|17|TRBV18
CASSPPRGFIAKNIQYF
TGTGCCAGCTCACCACCGCGGGGGTTCATAGCCAAAAACATTCAGTACTTC
>TRBJ2-5|few|NA|13|TRBV28
CASSFVYQETQYF
TGTGCCAGCAGTTTCGTCTACCAAGAGACCCAGTACTTC
>TRBJ1-3|few|NA|13|TRBV18
CASSPKEGNTIYF
TGTGCCAGCTCACCAAAAGAGGGTAACACCATATATTTT
>TRBJ1-4|medium-sized|NA|16|TRBV6-6
CASSSQLAATNEKLFF
TGTGCCAGCAGTTCCCAGCTGGCGGCAACTAATGAAAAACTGTTTTTT
>TRBJ1-5|medium-sized|NA|13|TRBV7-2
CASSPNMWQPQHF
TGTGCCAGCAGCCCAAACATGTGGCAGCCCCAGCATTTT
>TRBJ1-1|NA|NA|12|TRBV19
CASSIVAGAAFF
TGTGCCAGTAGTATAGTGGCAGGGGCAGCTTTCTTT
>TRBJ2-7|NA|TRBD2|18|TRBV9
CASSVAGLAGSGPYEQYF
TGTGCCAGCAGCGTGGCCGGACTAGCGGGTTCCGGCCCCTACGAGCAGTACTTC
>TRBJ2-1|few|NA|14|TRBV2
CASRRTDPRNEQFF
TGTGCCAGCAGGCGGACAGACCCTCGGAATGAGCAGTTCTTC
>TRBJ2-7|medium-sized|NA|15|TRBV5-1
CASSLGPGTGYEQYF
TGCGCCAGCAGCTTGGGCCCAGGAACCGGCTACGAGCAGTACTTC
>TRBJ1-2|NA|NA|12|TRBV6-1
CASSRGSYGYTF
TGTGCCAGCAGTCGGGGATCCTATGGCTACACCTTC
>TRBJ1-1|NA|NA|13|TRBV10-1
CATSGRDVTEAFF
TGCGCCACCTCAGGGAGGGATGTCACTGAAGCTTTCTTT
>TRBJ2-7|once|NA|13|TRBV18
CASSPDIGDEQYF
TGTGCCAGCTCACCAGACATCGGGGACGAGCAGTACTTC
>TRBJ2-7|NA|TRBD1|15|TRBV6-1
CASSHGTGGRYEQYF
TGTGCCAGCAGCCACGGGACAGGGGGTCGGTACGAGCAGTACTTC
>TRBJ1-5|NA|NA|14|TRBV6-1
CASSRGDRNQPQHF
TGTGCCAGCTCTCGGGGGGATAGGAATCAGCCCCAGCATTTT
>TRBJ1-2|NA|NA|18|TRBV11-2
CASSLDTPTDPTTSGYTF
TGTGCCAGCAGCTTAGATACCCCGACAGATCCGACGACGAGTGGCTACACCTTC
>TRBJ2-1|few|NA|16|TRBV6-5
CASSYSRGSSYNEQFF
TGTGCCAGCAGTTACTCGAGAGGGAGCTCCTACAATGAGCAGTTCTTC
>TRBJ2-7|medium-sized|NA|13|TRBV19
CASSPTISYEQYF
TGTGCCAGTAGCCCGACTATCTCCTACGAGCAGTACTTC
>TRBJ2-7|few|NA|13|TRBV5-1
CASHGAGRYEQYF
TGCGCCAGCCATGGGGCAGGGCGATACGAGCAGTACTTC
>TRBJ2-5|few|TRBD1|13|TRBV4-2
CASSQQQGETQYF
TGTGCCAGCAGCCAGCAACAGGGGGAGACCCAGTACTTC
>TRBJ2-1|NA|NA|11|TRBV20-1
CSALRNNEQFF
TGCAGTGCCTTGCGGAACAATGAGCAGTTCTTC
>TRBJ2-7|NA|TRBD2|15|TRBV7-2
CASSGSGGISYEQYF
TGTGCCAGCAGCGGTAGCGGGGGGATTTCCTACGAGCAGTACTTC
>TRBJ2-5|NA|TRBD2|17|TRBV5-1
CASSTGGGQLQQETQYF
TGCGCCAGCAGCACGGGCGGGGGGCAGCTTCAACAAGAGACCCAGTACTTC
>TRBJ1-2|NA|TRBD1|21|TRBV4-2
CASSQERITRDRGRPGYGYTF
TGTGCCAGCAGCCAAGAGAGGATTACGAGGGACAGGGGTAGACCTGGCTATGGCTACACCTTC